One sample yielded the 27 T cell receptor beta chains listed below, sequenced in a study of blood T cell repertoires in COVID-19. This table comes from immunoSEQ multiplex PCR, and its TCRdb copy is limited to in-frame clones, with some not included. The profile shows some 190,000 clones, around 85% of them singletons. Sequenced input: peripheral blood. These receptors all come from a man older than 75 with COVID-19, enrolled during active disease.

CDR3 loop: CASSPTENTEAFF. The CDR3 DNA reads as TGTGCCAGCAGCCCCACAGAGAACACTGAAGCTTTCTTT. The chain recombines TRBV7-8 with TRBJ1-1, with D unclear. The CDR3 is 13 residues long. Germline V gene data show CDR1 as SGHVS and CDR2 as FQNEAQ. V lost 5 bases to trimming and J lost 1 base, with 8 bases between them.

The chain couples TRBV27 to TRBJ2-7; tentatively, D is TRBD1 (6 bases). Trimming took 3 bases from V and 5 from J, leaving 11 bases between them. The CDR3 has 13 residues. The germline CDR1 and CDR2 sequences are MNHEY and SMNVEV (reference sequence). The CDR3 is CASSFRDIDEQYF. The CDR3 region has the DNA TGTGCCAGCAGTTTCCGGGACATTGACGAGCAGTACTTC.

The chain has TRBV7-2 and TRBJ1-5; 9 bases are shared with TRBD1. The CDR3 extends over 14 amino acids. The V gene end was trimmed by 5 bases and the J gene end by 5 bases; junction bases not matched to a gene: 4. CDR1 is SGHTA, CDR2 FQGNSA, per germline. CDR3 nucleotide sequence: TGTGCCAGCAGCCTCCGACAGGGGGATCAGCCCCAGCATTTT. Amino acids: CASSLRQGDQPQHF.

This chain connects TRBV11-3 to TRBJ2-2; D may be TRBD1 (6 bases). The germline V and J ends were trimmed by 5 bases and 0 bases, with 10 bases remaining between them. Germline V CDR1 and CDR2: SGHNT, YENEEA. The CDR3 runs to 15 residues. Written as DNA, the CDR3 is TGTGCCAGCAGCGTACACAGGGCGAACACCGGGGAGCTGTTTTTT. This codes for CASSVHRANTGELFF.

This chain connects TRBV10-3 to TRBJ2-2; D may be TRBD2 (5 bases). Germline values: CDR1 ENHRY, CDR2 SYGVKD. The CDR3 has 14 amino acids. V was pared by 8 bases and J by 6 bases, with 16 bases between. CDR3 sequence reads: CAIAGLGVAGELFF. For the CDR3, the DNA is TGTGCCATCGCCGGACTCGGGGTAGCCGGGGAGCTGTTTTTT.

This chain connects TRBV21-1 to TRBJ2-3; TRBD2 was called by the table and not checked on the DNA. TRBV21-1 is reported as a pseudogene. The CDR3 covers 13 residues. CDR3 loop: CARGGGATDTQYF. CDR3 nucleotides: TGTGCCAGAGGCGGGGGAGCCACAGATACGCAGTATTTT.

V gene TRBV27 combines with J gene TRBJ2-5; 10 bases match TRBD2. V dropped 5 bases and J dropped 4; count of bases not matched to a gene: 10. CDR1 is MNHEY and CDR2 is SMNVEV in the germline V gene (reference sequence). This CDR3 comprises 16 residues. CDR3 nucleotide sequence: TGTGCCAGCAGTCCCGGCACTAGCGGGGTCATAGAGACCCAGTACTTC. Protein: CASSPGTSGVIETQYF.

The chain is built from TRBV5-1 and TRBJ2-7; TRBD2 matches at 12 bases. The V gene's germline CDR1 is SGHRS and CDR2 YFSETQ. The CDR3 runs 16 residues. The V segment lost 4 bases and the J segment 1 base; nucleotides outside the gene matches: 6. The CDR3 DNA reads TGCGCCAGCAGCCTGACTAGCGGGGGTCGTTCCTACGAGCAGTACTTC. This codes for CASSLTSGGRSYEQYF.

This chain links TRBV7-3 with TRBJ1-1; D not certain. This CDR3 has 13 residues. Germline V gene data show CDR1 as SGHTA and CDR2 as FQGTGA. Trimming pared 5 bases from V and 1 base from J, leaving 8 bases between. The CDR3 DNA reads TGTGCCAGCAGCGGCGGTAAGAACACTGAAGCTTTCTTT. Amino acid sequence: CASSGGKNTEAFF.

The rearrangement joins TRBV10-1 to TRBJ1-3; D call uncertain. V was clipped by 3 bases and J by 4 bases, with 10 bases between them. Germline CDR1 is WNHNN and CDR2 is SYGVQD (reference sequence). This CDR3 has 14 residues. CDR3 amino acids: CASSESAQGNTIYF. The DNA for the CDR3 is TGCGCCAGCAGTGAATCTGCGCAAGGAAACACCATATATTTT.

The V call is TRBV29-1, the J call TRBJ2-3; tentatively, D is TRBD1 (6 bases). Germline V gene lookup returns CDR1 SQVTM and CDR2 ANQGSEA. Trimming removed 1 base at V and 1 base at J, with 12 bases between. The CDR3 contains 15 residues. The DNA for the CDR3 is TGCAGCGTTGAAGGGGCCAGGGGCGGCACAGATACGCAGTATTTT. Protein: CSVEGARGGTDTQYF.

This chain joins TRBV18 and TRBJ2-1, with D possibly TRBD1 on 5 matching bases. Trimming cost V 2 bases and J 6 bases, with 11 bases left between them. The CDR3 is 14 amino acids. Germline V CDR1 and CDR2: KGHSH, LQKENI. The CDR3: CASSPRQGLNEQFF. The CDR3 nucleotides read TGTGCCAGCTCACCAAGGCAGGGCCTCAATGAGCAGTTCTTC. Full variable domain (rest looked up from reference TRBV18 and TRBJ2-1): NAGVMQNPRHLVRRRGQEARLRCSPMKGHSHVYWYRQLPEEGLKFMVYLQKENIIDESGMPKERFSAEFPKEGPSILRIQQVVRGDSAAYFCASSPRQGLNEQFFGPGTRLTVL.

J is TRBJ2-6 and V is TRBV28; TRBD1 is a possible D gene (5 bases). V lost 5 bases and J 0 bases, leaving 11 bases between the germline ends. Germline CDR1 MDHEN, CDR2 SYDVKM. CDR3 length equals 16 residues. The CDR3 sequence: CASSPPGSSGANVLTF. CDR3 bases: TGTGCCAGCAGTCCACCAGGGTCCTCTGGGGCCAACGTCCTGACTTTC.

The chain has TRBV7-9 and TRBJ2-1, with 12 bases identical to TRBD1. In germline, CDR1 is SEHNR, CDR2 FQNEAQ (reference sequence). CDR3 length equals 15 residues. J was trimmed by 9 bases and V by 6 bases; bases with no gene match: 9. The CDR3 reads CASRGTGTGGLEQFF. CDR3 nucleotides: TGTGCCAGCAGGGGAACCGGGACAGGGGGCCTTGAGCAGTTCTTC.

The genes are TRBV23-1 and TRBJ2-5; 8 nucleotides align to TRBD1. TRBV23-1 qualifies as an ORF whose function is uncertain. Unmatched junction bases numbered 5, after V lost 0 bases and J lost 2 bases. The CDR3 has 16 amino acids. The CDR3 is CASSQSGTGQQETQYF. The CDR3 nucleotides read TGCGCCAGCAGTCAATCTGGGACAGGCCAACAAGAGACCCAGTACTTC.

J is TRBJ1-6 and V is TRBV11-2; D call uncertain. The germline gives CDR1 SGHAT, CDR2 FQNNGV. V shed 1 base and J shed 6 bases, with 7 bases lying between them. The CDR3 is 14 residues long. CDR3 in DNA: TGTGCCAGCAGCTTAGGTCGAGTTAATTCACCCCTCCACTTT. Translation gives CASSLGRVNSPLHF.

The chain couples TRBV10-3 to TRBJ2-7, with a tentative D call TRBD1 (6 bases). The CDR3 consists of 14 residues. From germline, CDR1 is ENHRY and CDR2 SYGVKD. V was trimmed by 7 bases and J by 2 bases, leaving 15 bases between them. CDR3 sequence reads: CAIMERQDTYEQYF. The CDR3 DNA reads TGTGCCATCATGGAGAGACAGGACACCTACGAGCAGTACTTC.

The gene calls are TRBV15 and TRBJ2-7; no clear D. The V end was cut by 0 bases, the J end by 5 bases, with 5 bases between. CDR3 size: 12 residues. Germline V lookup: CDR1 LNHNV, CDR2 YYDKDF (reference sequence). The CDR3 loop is CATSREYDEQYF. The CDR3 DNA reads TGTGCCACCAGCAGAGAATATGACGAGCAGTACTTC.

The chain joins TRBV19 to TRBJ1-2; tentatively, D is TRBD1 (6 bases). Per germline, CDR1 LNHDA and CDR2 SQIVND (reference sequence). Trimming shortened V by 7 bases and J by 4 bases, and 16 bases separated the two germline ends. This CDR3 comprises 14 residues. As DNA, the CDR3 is TGTGCCAGTACCAACAGGGCAGGGATCTATGGCTACACCTTC. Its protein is CASTNRAGIYGYTF.

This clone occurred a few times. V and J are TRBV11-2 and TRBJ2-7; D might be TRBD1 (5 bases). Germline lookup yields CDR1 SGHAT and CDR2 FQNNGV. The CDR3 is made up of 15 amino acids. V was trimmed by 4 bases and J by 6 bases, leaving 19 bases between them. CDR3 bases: TGTGCCAGCAGCTCCTATGGGGCAGTGTCACGCGAGCAGTACTTC. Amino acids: CASSSYGAVSREQYF.

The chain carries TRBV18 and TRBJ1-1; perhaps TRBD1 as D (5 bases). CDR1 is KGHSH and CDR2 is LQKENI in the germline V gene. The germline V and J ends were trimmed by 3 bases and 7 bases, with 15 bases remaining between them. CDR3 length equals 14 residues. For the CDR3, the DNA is TGTGCCAGCTCACCCCCCGAGGGGCGGGGTGAAGCTTTCTTT. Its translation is CASSPPEGRGEAFF.

The CDR3 region is CASSFVEGTGLLNTIYF. The DNA for the CDR3 is TGTGCCAGCAGCTTCGTCGAAGGAACAGGGTTGTTGAACACCATATATTTT. The J gene is TRBJ1-3, the V gene TRBV5-5; perhaps TRBD1 as D (6 bases). From germline, CDR1 is SGHKS and CDR2 YYEKEE (reference sequence). Trimming took off 2 bases at V and 7 bases at J, with 22 bases between the two ends. This CDR3 region has 17 residues.

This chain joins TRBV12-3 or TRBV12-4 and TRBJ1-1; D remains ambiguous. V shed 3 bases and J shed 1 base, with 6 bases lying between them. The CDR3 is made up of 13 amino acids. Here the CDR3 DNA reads TGTGCCAGCAGTTTGGAGTCGAACACTGAAGCTTTCTTT. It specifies CASSLESNTEAFF.

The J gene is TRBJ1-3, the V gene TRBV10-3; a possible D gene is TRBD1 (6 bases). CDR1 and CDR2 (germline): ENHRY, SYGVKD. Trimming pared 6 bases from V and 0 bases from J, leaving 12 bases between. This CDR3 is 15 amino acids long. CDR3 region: CAIRGDTSSGNTIYF. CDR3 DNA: TGTGCCATCAGGGGGGACACAAGCTCTGGAAACACCATATATTTT.

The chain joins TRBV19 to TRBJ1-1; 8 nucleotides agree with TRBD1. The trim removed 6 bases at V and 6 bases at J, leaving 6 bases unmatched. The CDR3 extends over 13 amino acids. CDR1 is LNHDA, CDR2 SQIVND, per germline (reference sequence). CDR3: CASRQDREAEAFF. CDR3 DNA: TGTGCCAGTAGGCAGGACAGGGAGGCTGAAGCTTTCTTT.

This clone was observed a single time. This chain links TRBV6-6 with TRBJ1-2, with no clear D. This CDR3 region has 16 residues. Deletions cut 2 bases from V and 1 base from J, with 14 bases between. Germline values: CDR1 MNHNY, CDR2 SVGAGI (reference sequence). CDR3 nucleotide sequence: TGTGCCAGCAGTTACAATAATGGACTGAATAACTATGGCTACACCTTC. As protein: CASSYNNGLNNYGYTF.

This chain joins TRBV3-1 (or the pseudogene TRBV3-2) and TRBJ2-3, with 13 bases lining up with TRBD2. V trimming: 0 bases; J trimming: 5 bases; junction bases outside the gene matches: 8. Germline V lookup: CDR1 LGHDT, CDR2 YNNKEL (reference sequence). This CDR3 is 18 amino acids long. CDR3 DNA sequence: TGTGCCAGCAGCCAAGACATACTAGCGGGGGGGCAGGGAGATACGCAGTATTTT. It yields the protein CASSQDILAGGQGDTQYF.